The 32 T cell receptor beta chains reported below all come from one sample, sequenced in a study of beta chain features in type 1 diabetes. The investigators reverse transcribed all of the isolated RNA, so they sequenced expressed TCRB transcripts. The data were produced by immunoSEQ multiplex PCR, yet TCRdb's version contains in-frame clones alone and is incomplete. The table includes approximately 140,000 clones, under 60% detected once. Source material: Tregs from blood. These receptors were taken from a man aged 18 to 30 in good health.

The chain has TRBV10-3 and TRBJ1-5; 7 positions agree with TRBD1. Germline assignment: CDR1 ENHRY and CDR2 SYGVKD. This CDR3 is built from 13 residues. The V and J ends lost 8 bases and 5 bases, in that order; junction bases with no gene match: 6. The CDR3 region has the DNA TGTGCCATCGGGACAGACAGTGATCAGCCCCAGCATTTT. It codes for CAIGTDSDQPQHF.

This chain connects TRBV28 to TRBJ1-2; 7 bases fit TRBD1. The trim removed 6 bases at V and 4 bases at J, leaving 5 bases unmatched. From germline, CDR1 is MDHEN and CDR2 SYDVKM. CDR3 size: 13 residues. The CDR3 coding sequence is TGTGCCAGCAGGACGGGACAGATCTATGGCTACACCTTC. It translates to CASRTGQIYGYTF.

This clone was recorded a few times. The gene calls are TRBV2 and TRBJ2-7, with 7 bases aligning to TRBD2. After removal of 7 bases from V and 3 bases from J, the junction contained 6 bases not matched to a gene. Germline values: CDR1 SNHLY, CDR2 FYNNEI. This CDR3 is 13 amino acids long. CDR3 coding DNA: TGTGCCAGCACCCTCGGACTAGGCTACGAGCAGTACTTC. It yields the protein CASTLGLGYEQYF. The variable domain in full, completed from reference TRBV2 and TRBJ2-7, reads EPEVTQTPSHQVTQMGQEVILRCVPISNHLYFYWYRQILGQKVEFLVSFYNNEISEKSEIFDDQFSVERPDGSNFTLKIRSTKLEDSAMYFCASTLGLGYEQYFGPGTRLTVT.

The chain joins TRBV15 to TRBJ1-4; D is possibly TRBD1 (6 bases). Germline values: CDR1 LNHNV, CDR2 YYDKDF (reference sequence). The CDR3 is 15 amino acids. V gave up 1 base and J gave up 10 bases, with 16 bases separating them. The CDR3 DNA reads TGTGCCACCAGCAGAGGCCCTCGACAGGCGGCAAAACTGTTTTTT. Its protein is CATSRGPRQAAKLFF.

The rearrangement uses TRBV5-1 and TRBJ1-2; D perhaps matches TRBD1 (5 bases). The ends were cut back, 4 bases at V and 6 bases at J, with 19 bases in the middle. The CDR3 contains 15 residues. CDR1 SGHRS and CDR2 YFSETQ come from the germline V gene. This CDR3 is CASSPSSRVEDGYTF. In nucleotides, the CDR3 is TGCGCCAGCAGCCCGTCTTCCAGGGTCGAGGATGGCTACACCTTC.

This clone was seen only a few times. The chain carries TRBV19 and TRBJ2-1; 9 bases line up with TRBD1. With 7 bases clipped from V and 15 bases from J, the junction kept 13 bases outside the gene matches. CDR3 size: 13 residues. The germline V gene has CDR1 LNHDA and CDR2 SQIVND (reference sequence). The CDR3 nucleotides are TGTGCCAGTAAAGGATTCCCGGGACAGGGATGGTTCTTC. Translation: CASKGFPGQGWFF.

The CDR3 sequence: CAISETLSGQETQYF. CDR3 in DNA: TGTGCCATCAGTGAGACATTAAGCGGCCAAGAGACCCAGTACTTC. The chain carries TRBV10-3 and TRBJ2-5; possible D gene TRBD2, 5 bases. This CDR3 is 15 amino acids long. Between the trimmed V and J ends, which lost 2 bases and 1 base, there was a span of 11 bases. CDR1 is ENHRY, CDR2 SYGVKD, per germline.

The rearrangement links TRBV10-3 to TRBJ2-7, with D maybe TRBD2 (5 bases). Germline lookup yields CDR1 ENHRY and CDR2 SYGVKD. The CDR3 length is 13 residues. Trimming took off 4 bases at V and 2 bases at J, with 9 bases between the two ends. DNA for the CDR3: TGTGCCATCAGTGTTGAGGGAGCCTACGAGCAGTACTTC. Its translation is CAISVEGAYEQYF.

The rearrangement joins TRBV6-5 to TRBJ2-1, with TRBD2 matching 8 bases. With 2 bases clipped from V and 1 base from J, the junction kept 4 bases outside the gene matches. Germline V gene sequence: CDR1 MNHEY, CDR2 SVGAGI. The CDR3 runs to 16 residues. CDR3 bases: TGTGCCAGCAGTTACGACGGGAGGGCTTCCTACAATGAGCAGTTCTTC. Translation gives CASSYDGRASYNEQFF.

Comments on this clone: This CDR3 is also generated by other DNA sequences in the sample. The rearrangement uses TRBV11-2 and TRBJ2-2, with a tentative D call TRBD1 (5 bases). Trimming took 4 bases from V and 4 from J, leaving 7 bases between them. Germline V gene data show CDR1 as SGHAT and CDR2 as FQNNGV. This CDR3 comprises 13 residues. CDR3 sequence reads: CASSSQGTGELFF. The CDR3 DNA follows: TGTGCCAGCAGCTCGCAGGGCACCGGGGAGCTGTTTTTT.

This clone turned up a few times. This chain connects TRBV19 to TRBJ1-2; 8 bases are shared with TRBD1. The CDR3 runs to 13 residues. Trimming took 5 bases from V and 4 from J; bases not matched to a gene: 3. The germline CDR1 and CDR2 sequences are LNHDA and SQIVND (reference sequence). CDR3 sequence (DNA): TGTGCCAGTAGTCGGGACAGGATCTATGGCTACACCTTC. This codes for CASSRDRIYGYTF.

V usage is TRBV28 and J usage is TRBJ1-5, with TRBD1 identical over 8 bases. The CDR3 is 15 residues long. Trimming at V came to 10 bases and at J to 2 bases, leaving 10 bases not matched to a gene. CDR1 MDHEN and CDR2 SYDVKM come from the germline V gene. Here the CDR3 DNA reads TGTGCCACATCTGGACAGGGAGTAGGCAATCAGCCCCAGCATTTT. This translates into CATSGQGVGNQPQHF.

The chain employs TRBV9 and TRBJ1-6; perhaps TRBD1 as D (5 bases). The CDR3 has 15 residues. Trimming removed 4 bases from V and 9 bases from J, with 17 bases in between. Germline values: CDR1 SGDLS, CDR2 YYNGEE. CDR3 amino acids: CASSPETVPASPLHF. CDR3 sequence (DNA): TGTGCCAGCAGCCCAGAGACAGTCCCGGCTTCACCCCTCCACTTT. The full variable domain, its missing parts supplied by reference TRBV9 and TRBJ1-6, is DSGVTQTPKHLITATGQRVTLRCSPRSGDLSVYWYQQSLDQGLQFLIQYYNGEERAKGNILERFSAQQFPDLHSELNLSSLELGDSALYFCASSPETVPASPLHFGNGTRLTVT.

The rearrangement uses TRBV7-2 and TRBJ2-2; D remains unclear. Trimming stripped 2 bases from V and 1 base from J, with 8 bases between. This CDR3 is 15 amino acids long. The germline V gene has CDR1 SGHTA and CDR2 FQGNSA. The CDR3 loop reads CASSLRTLNTGELFF. Written as DNA, the CDR3 is TGTGCCAGCAGCTTAAGAACTCTGAACACCGGGGAGCTGTTTTTT. The complete variable domain, with remaining parts taken from reference TRBV7-2 and TRBJ2-2, reads GAGVSQSPSNKVTEKGKDVELRCDPISGHTALYWYRQSLGQGLEFLIYFQGNSAPDKSGLPSDRFSAERTGGSVSTLTIQRTQQEDSAVYLCASSLRTLNTGELFFGEGSRLTVL.

There are a few counts of this clone. The gene calls are TRBV30 and TRBJ2-2; D is ambiguous. This CDR3 has 14 amino acids. CDR1 is GTSNPN, CDR2 SVGIG, per germline (reference sequence). Trimming stripped 0 bases from V and 6 bases from J, with 11 bases between. CDR3 DNA sequence: TGTGCCTGGAGTGTAATGAGGAGTCCCGGGGAGCTGTTTTTT. Translated: CAWSVMRSPGELFF.

The rearrangement links TRBV19 to TRBJ1-1; 7 bases agree with TRBD1. V shed 6 bases, J shed 3 bases, and the junction held 10 bases outside the gene matches. This CDR3 comprises 15 residues. Germline V gene sequence: CDR1 LNHDA, CDR2 SQIVND (reference sequence). DNA for the CDR3: TGTGCCAGTAGAGTGGGAGGACAGGCCCACACTGAAGCTTTCTTT. Encoded protein: CASRVGGQAHTEAFF.

The chain uses TRBV29-1 and TRBJ2-5; 7 bases align to TRBD2. The V gene's germline CDR1 is SQVTM and CDR2 ANQGSEA. This CDR3 is built from 15 residues. V lost 7 bases to trimming and J lost 3 bases; unmatched junction nucleotides: 14. CDR3 residues: CSAKLRRLAEETQYF. CDR3 nucleotide sequence: TGCAGCGCCAAACTTAGGAGGCTAGCGGAAGAGACCCAGTACTTC.

In DNA, the CDR3 is TGTGCCAGCAGCATCGGGGCTAACTATGGCTACACCTTC. This sequence encodes CASSIGANYGYTF. The J gene is TRBJ1-2, the V gene TRBV25-1; D uncertain. This CDR3 has 13 amino acids. The germline gives CDR1 MGHDK, CDR2 SYGVNS. With 6 bases removed from V and 0 bases from J, the gap between germline ends came to 8 bases.

This clone was counted a few times. The genes are TRBV6-5 and TRBJ2-3; D may be TRBD1 (5 bases). Per germline, CDR1 MNHEY and CDR2 SVGAGI. The CDR3 has 13 residues. Trimming left V 7 bases short and J 6 bases short, with 14 bases between. CDR3 nucleotides: TGTGCCAGCAAGACAGAAACTACGGATACGCAGTATTTT. Translating it yields CASKTETTDTQYF.

This clone appeared a few times. The chain has TRBV11-2 and TRBJ2-1; the match to TRBD2 covers 8 bases. Germline assignment: CDR1 SGHAT and CDR2 FQNNGV. After removal of 2 bases from V and 7 bases from J, the junction contained 10 bases not matched to a gene. The CDR3 has 16 residues. This chain's CDR3 is CASSLLGRGGGNEQFF. The CDR3 nucleotides read TGTGCCAGCAGCTTATTGGGTCGGGGGGGTGGAAATGAGCAGTTCTTC. The full variable domain, completed using reference TRBV11-2 and TRBJ2-1, is EAGVAQSPRYKIIEKRQSVAFWCNPISGHATLYWYQQILGQGPKLLIQFQNNGVVDDSQLPKDRFSAERLKGVDSTLKIQPAKLEDSAVYLCASSLLGRGGGNEQFFGPGTRLTVL.

The genes are TRBV9 and TRBJ1-1, with 7 bases that match TRBD1. J lost 6 bases, V lost 1 base, and 6 bases had no gene match. The CDR3 runs 14 residues. Germline CDR1 reads SGDLS; CDR2 reads YYNGEE. The CDR3 here is CASSVTGTESEAFF. CDR3 nucleotide sequence: TGTGCCAGCAGCGTAACCGGGACAGAGTCTGAAGCTTTCTTT.

V gene TRBV7-2 combines with J gene TRBJ1-1; D is unresolved. With 5 bases removed from V and 6 bases from J, the gap between germline ends came to 19 bases. There are 15 residues in the CDR3. Germline values: CDR1 SGHTA, CDR2 FQGNSA. The CDR3 region has the DNA TGTGCCAGCAGCCCAGCTGGGCCTCGCCCCCCTGAAGCTTTCTTT. It yields the protein CASSPAGPRPPEAFF.

The chain carries TRBV11-2 and TRBJ1-1; tentative D call: TRBD1 (6 bases). CDR3 length equals 15 residues. V gave up 2 bases and J gave up 1 base, with 11 bases separating them. Germline CDR1 is SGHAT and CDR2 is FQNNGV. The CDR3 DNA sequence: TGTGCCAGCAGCTTACAGGGGTTTGCGAACACTGAAGCTTTCTTT. It yields the protein CASSLQGFANTEAFF.

The chain combines TRBV13 with TRBJ2-3, with TRBD2 identical over 13 bases. This CDR3 spans 16 amino acids. V gave up 5 bases and J gave up 2 bases; unmatched junction bases: 4. Germline CDR1 is PRHDT and CDR2 is FYEKMQ (reference sequence). CDR3 amino acids: CASSPGLAGSTDTQYF. CDR3 DNA sequence: TGTGCCAGCAGCCCGGGACTAGCGGGGTCCACAGATACGCAGTATTTT.

This chain uses TRBV15 with TRBJ2-7; TRBD2 might be the D (5 bases). Germline-derived CDR1 and CDR2 are LNHNV and YYDKDF (reference sequence). The CDR3 consists of 15 residues. Trimming took 0 bases from V and 3 from J, leaving 12 bases between them. CDR3 loop: CATSRDEGMGYEQYF. The DNA of the CDR3 is TGTGCCACCAGCAGAGATGAGGGCATGGGCTACGAGCAGTACTTC.

The chain joins TRBV30 to TRBJ2-3, with 8 bases identical to TRBD1. The CDR3 is 15 residues long. CDR1 GTSNPN and CDR2 SVGIG come from the germline V gene (reference sequence). V dropped 2 bases and J dropped 5; count of bases not matched to a gene: 9. In nucleotides, the CDR3 is TGTGCCTGGAGTAAACTCAGGGGGCCGGGAGATACGCAGTATTTT. Residues: CAWSKLRGPGDTQYF.

The rearrangement links TRBV5-1 to TRBJ2-4, with a possible D match to TRBD2 (5 bases). V was pared by 4 bases and J by 10 bases, with 15 bases between. Germline V CDR1 and CDR2: SGHRS, YFSETQ. This CDR3 region has 13 residues. As DNA, the CDR3 is TGCGCCAGCAGCCCTGGCAGAGGCGGGATTCAGTACTTC. Protein product: CASSPGRGGIQYF.

V is TRBV9 and J is TRBJ1-4; 10 bases match TRBD1. CDR1 is SGDLS and CDR2 is YYNGEE in the germline V gene. Germline trimming cut 3 bases from V and 5 bases from J; bases unmatched to any gene: 4. CDR3 length: 15 amino acids. The CDR3 spells CASSARGQGNEKLFF. CDR3 bases: TGTGCCAGCAGCGCCCGGGGACAGGGGAATGAAAAACTGTTTTTT.

In its sample, this clone was seen a few times. J is TRBJ2-1 and V is TRBV7-9; 10 nucleotides line up with TRBD2. The CDR3 is made up of 15 amino acids. Per germline, CDR1 SEHNR and CDR2 FQNEAQ (reference sequence). J was trimmed by 7 bases and V by 0 bases; bases with no gene match: 3. CDR3 region: CASSLAGSGGNEQFF. Here the CDR3 DNA reads TGTGCCAGCAGCTTAGCTGGTAGCGGGGGGAATGAGCAGTTCTTC.

The table lists this clone with a few counts. In DNA, the CDR3 is TGTGCCACCAGCGTGTACAGGGAAAGATATGGCTACACCTTC. Translation: CATSVYRERYGYTF. The chain joins TRBV15 to TRBJ1-2; TRBD1 is a possible D gene (6 bases). With 5 bases removed from V and 5 bases from J, the gap between germline ends came to 15 bases. In germline, CDR1 is LNHNV, CDR2 YYDKDF (reference sequence). The CDR3 consists of 14 residues.

This chain joins TRBV28 and TRBJ2-1, with a weak D call TRBD2 (6 bases). Germline assignment: CDR1 MDHEN and CDR2 SYDVKM. Deletions cut 3 bases from V and 10 bases from J, with 16 bases between. The CDR3 runs 14 residues. The CDR3 DNA sequence: TGTGCCAGCAGTTTTATCGGGGGTCCGGTCGAGCAGTTCTTC. Its protein product is CASSFIGGPVEQFF.

This clone was picked up a small number of times. The chain employs TRBV27 and TRBJ1-1; D perhaps matches TRBD1 (6 bases). The germline V gene has CDR1 MNHEY and CDR2 SMNVEV (reference sequence). The V end was cut by 4 bases, the J end by 1 base, with 10 bases between. This CDR3 has 14 residues. In DNA, the CDR3 is TGTGCCAGCAGTTACTCACAGGGGAACACTGAAGCTTTCTTT. Protein sequence: CASSYSQGNTEAFF.